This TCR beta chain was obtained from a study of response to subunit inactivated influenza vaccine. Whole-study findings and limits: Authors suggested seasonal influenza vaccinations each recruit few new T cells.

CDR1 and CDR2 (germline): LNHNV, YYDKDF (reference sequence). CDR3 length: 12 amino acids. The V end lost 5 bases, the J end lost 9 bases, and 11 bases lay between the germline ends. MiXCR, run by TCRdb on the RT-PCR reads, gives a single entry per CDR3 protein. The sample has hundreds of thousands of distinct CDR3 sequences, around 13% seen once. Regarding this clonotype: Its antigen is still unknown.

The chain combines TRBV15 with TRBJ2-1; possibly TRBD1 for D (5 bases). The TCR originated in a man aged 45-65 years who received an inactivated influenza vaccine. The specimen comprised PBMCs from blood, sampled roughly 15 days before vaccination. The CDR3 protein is CATSHPGAEQFF. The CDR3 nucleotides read TGTGCCACCAGCCACCCTGGGGCTGAGCAGTTCTTC.